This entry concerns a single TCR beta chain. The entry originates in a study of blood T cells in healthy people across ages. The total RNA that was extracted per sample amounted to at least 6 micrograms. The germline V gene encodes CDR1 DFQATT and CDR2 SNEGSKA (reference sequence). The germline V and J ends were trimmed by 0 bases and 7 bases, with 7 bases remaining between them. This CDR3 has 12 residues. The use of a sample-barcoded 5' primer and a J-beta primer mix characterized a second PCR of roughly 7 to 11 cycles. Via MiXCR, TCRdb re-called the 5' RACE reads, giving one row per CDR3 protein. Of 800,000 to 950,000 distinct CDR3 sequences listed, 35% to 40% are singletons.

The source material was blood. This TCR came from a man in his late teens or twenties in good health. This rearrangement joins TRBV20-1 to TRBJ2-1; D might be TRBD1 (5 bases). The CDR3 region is CSARDNRNEQFF. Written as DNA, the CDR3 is TGCAGTGCTAGAGATAACAGGAATGAGCAGTTCTTC.